A selection of T cell receptor beta chains follows, all from one sample in a study of CD8+CD57+ T cells in acquired aplastic anemia. TCRdb independently ran MiXCR on the reads; one entry per CDR3 protein. The table lists approximately 200,000 distinct CDR3 sequences, approximately 51% of them singletons. Source material: sorted CD4+, CD8+, or CD8+CD57+ T cells (not recorded which) from PBMCs. The receptor source for this set is a human donor with aplastic anemia. CDR3s include the opening cysteine and the closing phenylalanine or tryptophan. D genes are given only for firm matches. Only some rows state a clone size, as once, few, many or a class for expanded clones.

V gene: TRBV19; D gene: NA; J gene: TRBJ1-6; clone size: many; CDR3 DNA: TGTGCCAGTAGTCCCCGGGTGGGGAGTGGTTCACCCCTCCACTTT; CDR3 protein: CASSPRVGSGSPLHF
V gene: TRBV7-9; D gene: NA; J gene: TRBJ1-2; clone size: NA; CDR3 DNA: TGTGCCAGCAGCCCCACGGGGTTAGCGGTCTATGGCTACACCTTC; CDR3 protein: CASSPTGLAVYGYTF
V gene: TRBV19; D gene: NA; J gene: TRBJ2-6; clone size: NA; CDR3 DNA: TGTGCCAGTAAAGAAGGCGGGACACTTTCTGGGGCCAACGTCCTGACTTTC; CDR3 protein: CASKEGGTLSGANVLTF
V gene: TRBV2; D gene: NA; J gene: TRBJ1-2; clone size: NA; CDR3 DNA: TGTGCCAGCCTCCGAGATTCTTCGGGGGGCGGCTACACCTTC; CDR3 protein: CASLRDSSGGGYTF
V gene: TRBV18; D gene: NA; J gene: TRBJ1-1; clone size: few; CDR3 DNA: TGTGCCAGCTCACCACGGCAGAACACTGAAGCTTTCTTT; CDR3 protein: CASSPRQNTEAFF
V gene: TRBV2; D gene: TRBD1; J gene: TRBJ2-2; clone size: many; CDR3 DNA: TGTGCCAGCCGGACAGGGGGCCTTGCGAACACCGGGGAGCTGTTTTTT; CDR3 protein: CASRTGGLANTGELFF
V gene: TRBV7-6; D gene: TRBD2; J gene: TRBJ2-5; clone size: NA; CDR3 DNA: TGTGCCAGCAGCTTAGGGACTAGCGGGGGAGGAGAGACTCAGTACTTC; CDR3 protein: CASSLGTSGGGETQYF
V gene: TRBV5-1; D gene: NA; J gene: TRBJ1-6; clone size: many; CDR3 DNA: TGCGCCAGCAGCTTGGAGCCCCAGTCGGAGGCTTGGAATTCACCCCTCCACTTT; CDR3 protein: CASSLEPQSEAWNSPLHF
V gene: TRBV25-1; D gene: TRBD1; J gene: TRBJ1-2; clone size: NA; CDR3 DNA: TGTGCCAGCAGCCATTCGACAGGGACATATGGCTACACCTTC; CDR3 protein: CASSHSTGTYGYTF
V gene: TRBV7-2; D gene: NA; J gene: TRBJ1-1; clone size: NA; CDR3 DNA: TGTGCCAGCAGCCCCCGAAGGGGAGACACTGAAGCTTTCTTT; CDR3 protein: CASSPRRGDTEAFF
V gene: TRBV7-3; D gene: NA; J gene: TRBJ2-5; clone size: many; CDR3 DNA: TGTGCCAGCAGCTTAGCGGGTTTTGGCCAAGAGACCCAGTACTTC; CDR3 protein: CASSLAGFGQETQYF
V gene: TRBV19; D gene: TRBD1; J gene: TRBJ1-2; clone size: many; CDR3 DNA: TGTGCCAGTAGTATCCAGGGGGAGACCTATGGCTACACCTTC; CDR3 protein: CASSIQGETYGYTF
V gene: TRBV5-6; D gene: TRBD2; J gene: TRBJ2-2; clone size: once; CDR3 DNA: TGTGCCAGCAGCTTGGGGGGGAGGGCCGGGGAGCTGTTTTTT; CDR3 protein: CASSLGGRAGELFF
V gene: TRBV5-4; D gene: TRBD1; J gene: TRBJ1-2; clone size: NA; CDR3 DNA: TGTGCCAGCAGCTTGGAGAGGACAGGTTATAACTATGGCTACACCTTC; CDR3 protein: CASSLERTGYNYGYTF
V gene: TRBV6-5; D gene: NA; J gene: TRBJ1-1; clone size: NA; CDR3 DNA: TGTGCCAGCAGTTCGACGGACACTGTAGCTTTCTTT; CDR3 protein: CASSSTDTVAFF
V gene: TRBV5-1; D gene: TRBD1; J gene: TRBJ2-2; clone size: few; CDR3 DNA: TGCGCCAGCGGCCTTCTAAGCAGGACAGGCGCGAACACCGGGGAGCTGTTTTTT; CDR3 protein: CASGLLSRTGANTGELFF
V gene: TRBV18; D gene: TRBD1; J gene: TRBJ1-2; clone size: NA; CDR3 DNA: TGTGCCAGCTCCGCGGGACAGAACTATGGCTACACCTTC; CDR3 protein: CASSAGQNYGYTF
V gene: TRBV5-1; D gene: NA; J gene: TRBJ1-3; clone size: few; CDR3 DNA: TGTGCCAGCAGCCATTCGGGGGGACGGAGCTCTGGAAACACCATATATTTT; CDR3 protein: CASSHSGGRSSGNTIYF